What follows are 16 T cell receptor beta chains derived from one specimen sequenced in a study of blood T cell repertoires in COVID-19. Clones were read by immunoSEQ multiplex PCR, and TCRdb kept only the in-frame ones, dropping some. The sample holds approximately 97,000 clones, around 90% seen once. Input material: peripheral blood. The receptor set was obtained from a man aged 45 to 65 with active COVID-19.

The chain joins TRBV18 to TRBJ1-2, with a weak D call TRBD1 (5 bases). CDR1 KGHSH and CDR2 LQKENI come from the germline V gene. With 3 bases removed from V and 6 bases from J, the gap between germline ends came to 20 bases. CDR3 length: 16 amino acids. Here the CDR3 DNA reads TGTGCCAGCTCACCCGTGGCAGGGAATAAGGAAAATGGCTACACCTTC. It translates to CASSPVAGNKENGYTF.

This chain links TRBV7-6 with TRBJ1-4, with 9 bases aligning to TRBD1. The ends lost 1 base at V and 8 bases at J; junction bases unmatched: 2. The CDR3 is made up of 14 amino acids. CDR1 SGHVS and CDR2 FNYEAQ come from the germline V gene. CDR3 protein: CASSLDRGREKLFF. In nucleotides, the CDR3 is TGTGCCAGCAGCTTAGACAGGGGGCGGGAAAAACTGTTTTTT.

This clone was found a few times. This chain uses TRBV19 with TRBJ2-2; 13 bases map to TRBD2. Germline V gene sequence: CDR1 LNHDA, CDR2 SQIVND (reference sequence). This CDR3 has 16 amino acids. Germline trimming cut 4 bases from V and 8 bases from J; bases unmatched to any gene: 7. The CDR3 region is CASSNGLAGARGELFF. In nucleotides, the CDR3 is TGTGCCAGTAGTAACGGACTAGCGGGGGCAAGAGGGGAGCTGTTTTTT.

This chain uses TRBV9 with TRBJ2-7, with 12 positions matching TRBD1. V dropped 2 bases and J dropped 5; count of bases not matched to a gene: 8. Germline CDR1 SGDLS, CDR2 YYNGEE. The CDR3 runs to 16 residues. The CDR3 sequence is CASSVEPGTGGNEQYF. The CDR3 DNA reads as TGTGCCAGCAGCGTCGAGCCCGGGACAGGGGGCAACGAGCAGTACTTC.

This chain uses TRBV7-9 with TRBJ1-6; 9 positions agree with TRBD1. V was pared by 1 base and J by 7 bases, with 2 bases of the junction left unmatched. CDR1 is SEHNR and CDR2 is FQNEAQ in the germline V gene (reference sequence). CDR3 length: 15 residues. The DNA for the CDR3 is TGTGCCAGCAGCTTAGGGGACAGGGAGAATTCACCCCTCCACTTT. The encoded protein is CASSLGDRENSPLHF. Looking up the rest from reference TRBV7-9 and TRBJ1-6 gives the full variable domain: DTGVSQNPRHKITKRGQNVTFRCDPISEHNRLYWYRQTLGQGPEFLTYFQNEAQLEKSRLLSDRFSAERPKGSFSTLEIQRTEQGDSAMYLCASSLGDRENSPLHFGNGTRLTVT.

The count of this clone is one. This chain links TRBV4-2 with TRBJ2-1; TRBD2 matches at 12 bases. The trim removed 4 bases at V and 7 bases at J, leaving 8 bases unmatched. Looked up from germline, CDR1 is LGHNA and CDR2 is YNFKEQ. CDR3 length: 16 amino acids. The CDR3 region is CASSRGLAGLGNEQFF. CDR3 nucleotides: TGTGCCAGCAGCCGAGGACTAGCGGGGCTCGGGAATGAGCAGTTCTTC.

This chain links TRBV6-1 with TRBJ1-2; D is uncertain. Germline assignment: CDR1 MNHNS and CDR2 SASEGT. V dropped 2 bases and J dropped 8 bases, with 9 bases sitting between them. This CDR3 is 12 amino acids long. The CDR3 spells CASSESGWGYTF. The CDR3 DNA sequence: TGTGCCAGCAGTGAATCCGGGTGGGGCTACACCTTC.

The rearrangement joins TRBV5-1 to TRBJ2-7, with D possibly being TRBD1 (5 bases). Germline CDR1 is SGHRS and CDR2 is YFSETQ. The CDR3 loop spans 13 amino acids. Trimming took 5 bases from V and 1 from J, leaving 10 bases between them. CDR3 DNA sequence: TGCGCCAGCAGACAGGACCGGTCCTACGAGCAGTACTTC. The encoded protein is CASRQDRSYEQYF.

The chain is built from TRBV18 and TRBJ1-5, with 7 bases matching TRBD1. Germline V gives CDR1 KGHSH, CDR2 LQKENI. The CDR3 runs 17 residues. V shed 0 bases, J shed 3 bases, and the junction held 8 bases outside the gene matches. The CDR3 sequence: CASSPPYHRGINQPQHF. CDR3 bases: TGTGCCAGCTCACCACCGTATCACAGGGGAATCAATCAGCCCCAGCATTTT.

This clone was found once. This chain joins TRBV6-5 and TRBJ1-1; the D gene is possibly TRBD1 (5 bases). CDR3 length equals 14 residues. V gave up 6 bases and J gave up 2 bases, with 13 bases separating them. Germline loops: CDR1 MNHEY, CDR2 SVGAGI. The DNA for the CDR3 is TGTGCCAGCAGGGTTCCTGGACAAAACACTGAAGCTTTCTTT. Amino acid sequence: CASRVPGQNTEAFF.

The chain carries TRBV5-1 and TRBJ2-1, with a tentative D call TRBD2 (6 bases). This CDR3 has 15 residues. The V gene lost 0 bases and the J gene lost 5 bases, with 12 bases spanning the gap. Germline loops: CDR1 SGHRS, CDR2 YFSETQ. The CDR3: CASSLGFGGNNEQFF. For the CDR3, the DNA is TGCGCCAGCAGCTTGGGGTTCGGGGGTAACAATGAGCAGTTCTTC.

The chain links TRBV7-9 to TRBJ2-5, with 11 bases matching TRBD1. Looked up from germline, CDR1 is SEHNR and CDR2 is FQNEAQ (reference sequence). After removal of 6 bases from V and 5 bases from J, the junction contained 11 bases not matched to a gene. CDR3 length: 16 residues. The CDR3 protein is CASRHIGQGARETQYF. DNA for the CDR3: TGTGCCAGCAGGCACATTGGACAGGGGGCGCGGGAGACCCAGTACTTC.

The chain recombines TRBV6-6 with TRBJ1-2; tentatively, D is TRBD1 (6 bases). CDR1 MNHNY and CDR2 SVGAGI come from the germline V gene (reference sequence). The V and J ends lost 5 bases and 3 bases respectively, with 19 bases between them. The CDR3 spans 16 residues. CDR3: CASSPSTGGGYYGYTF. The CDR3 DNA is TGTGCCAGCAGTCCCTCGACAGGCGGTGGGTACTATGGCTACACCTTC.

The chain carries TRBV7-9 and TRBJ1-4; no firm D call. Germline-derived CDR1 and CDR2 are SEHNR and FQNEAQ (reference sequence). The CDR3 has 15 amino acids. V was trimmed by 0 bases and J by 1 base, leaving 6 bases between them. The CDR3 reads CASSLASVTNEKLFF. The CDR3 region has the DNA TGTGCCAGCAGCTTAGCGTCAGTAACTAATGAAAAACTGTTTTTT.

V gene TRBV7-3 combines with J gene TRBJ2-1; TRBD2 agrees at 10 bases. The V gene's germline CDR1 is SGHTA and CDR2 FQGTGA. CDR3 length equals 14 residues. J was trimmed by 8 bases and V by 2 bases; bases with no gene match: 3. The CDR3 DNA follows: TGTGCCAGCAGCTTAGAGCGGGGGGGCCATGAGCAGTTCTTC. Residues: CASSLERGGHEQFF.

This chain connects TRBV7-6 to TRBJ2-1, with TRBD2 as a possible D gene (6 bases). Between the trimmed V and J ends, which lost 5 bases and 3 bases, there was a span of 17 bases. Germline-derived CDR1 and CDR2 are SGHVS and FNYEAQ. The CDR3 loop spans 16 amino acids. DNA for the CDR3: TGTGCCAGCAGCCCCCCTATTCGGGGGAACTACAATGAGCAGTTCTTC. Residues: CASSPPIRGNYNEQFF.